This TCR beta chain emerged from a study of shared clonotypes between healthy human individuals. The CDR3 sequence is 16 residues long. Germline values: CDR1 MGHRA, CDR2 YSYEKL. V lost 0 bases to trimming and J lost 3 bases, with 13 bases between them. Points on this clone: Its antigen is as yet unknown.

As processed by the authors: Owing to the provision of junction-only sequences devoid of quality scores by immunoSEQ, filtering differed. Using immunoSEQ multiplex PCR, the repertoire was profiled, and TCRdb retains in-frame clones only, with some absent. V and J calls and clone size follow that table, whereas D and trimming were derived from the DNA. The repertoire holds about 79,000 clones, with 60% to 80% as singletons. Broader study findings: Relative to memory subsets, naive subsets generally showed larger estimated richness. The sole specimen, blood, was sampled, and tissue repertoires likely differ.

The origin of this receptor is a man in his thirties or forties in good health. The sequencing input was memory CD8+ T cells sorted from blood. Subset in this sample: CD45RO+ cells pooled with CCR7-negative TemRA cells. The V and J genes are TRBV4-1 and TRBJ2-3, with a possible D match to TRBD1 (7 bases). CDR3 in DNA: TGCGCCAGCAGCCAAGAGCGGGACAGCCTAACAGATACGCAGTATTTT. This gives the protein CASSQERDSLTDTQYF.